The rows below give T cell receptor beta chains drawn from one sample of a study of beta chain features in type 1 diabetes. The method was immunoSEQ multiplex PCR; TCRdb's version includes in-frame clones alone and lacks a portion of them. The sample carries about 150,000 clones, about 8.1% recorded once. The specimen sequenced was central memory CD4+ T cells from blood. The source is a man younger than 35 in good health. Each CDR3 is given with its conserved first and last residue. A D gene is named only where the DNA matches it firmly. The size of a clone is reported for some rows only, either as once, few or many, or as a class for expanded clones.

v_gene: TRBV5-1; abundance: few; j_gene: TRBJ2-3; d_gene: TRBD1; CDR3nt: TGCGCCAGCAGCCCCGGCGGGACAGGGGGCACAGATACGCAGTATTTT; CDR3aa: CASSPGGTGGTDTQYF
v_gene: TRBV19; abundance: -; j_gene: TRBJ2-1; d_gene: -; CDR3nt: TGTGCCAGTAGTATCGCTCGCGCCAATGAGCAGTTCTTC; CDR3aa: CASSIARANEQFF
v_gene: TRBV28; abundance: few; j_gene: TRBJ2-3; d_gene: TRBD2; CDR3nt: TGTGCCAGCATTACCAGCGGGGGAACCGATACGCAGTATTTT; CDR3aa: CASITSGGTDTQYF
v_gene: TRBV7-3; abundance: few; j_gene: TRBJ2-1; d_gene: -; CDR3nt: TGTGCCAGCAGCCGCCGGGGGGGGACAGCCCTCTACAATGAGCAGTTCTTC; CDR3aa: CASSRRGGTALYNEQFF
v_gene: TRBV2; abundance: few; j_gene: TRBJ1-2; d_gene: TRBD1; CDR3nt: TGTGCCAGCACTACCCTAGGACAGGATATTTATGGCTACACCTTC; CDR3aa: CASTTLGQDIYGYTF
v_gene: TRBV7-2; abundance: few; j_gene: TRBJ1-1; d_gene: TRBD1; CDR3nt: TGTGCCAGCAGCCCCGGGACAGCGGACCCTGAAGCTTTCTTT; CDR3aa: CASSPGTADPEAFF
v_gene: TRBV20-1; abundance: few; j_gene: TRBJ2-7; d_gene: -; CDR3nt: TGCAGTGCTAGGGAGAGCGGGGAGCAGTACTTC; CDR3aa: CSARESGEQYF
v_gene: TRBV15; abundance: many; j_gene: TRBJ2-3; d_gene: -; CDR3nt: TGTGCCACCAGCAGAGCTAGGGTCGGGGGCACAGATACGCAGTATTTT; CDR3aa: CATSRARVGGTDTQYF
v_gene: TRBV7-2; abundance: -; j_gene: TRBJ2-5; d_gene: TRBD2; CDR3nt: TGTGCCAGCAGCTTCGGGCGGGGGGACCAAGAGACCCAGTACTTC; CDR3aa: CASSFGRGDQETQYF
v_gene: TRBV15; abundance: -; j_gene: TRBJ2-7; d_gene: -; CDR3nt: TGTGCCACCAGCAGAGAAGCGTACGGACAGACCTACGAGCAGTACTTC; CDR3aa: CATSREAYGQTYEQYF
v_gene: TRBV5-4; abundance: -; j_gene: TRBJ1-1; d_gene: TRBD1; CDR3nt: TGTGCCAGCAGCCCGTACGGGACAGTGGACACTGAAGCTTTCTTT; CDR3aa: CASSPYGTVDTEAFF
v_gene: TRBV9; abundance: few; j_gene: TRBJ1-1; d_gene: -; CDR3nt: TGTGCCAGCAGCCCCCAGGGAGGGAACACTGAAGCTTTCTTT; CDR3aa: CASSPQGGNTEAFF
v_gene: TRBV4-3; abundance: many; j_gene: TRBJ1-2; d_gene: TRBD1; CDR3nt: TGCGCCAGCAGCCAATTTGCAGGGGGCGCCTGGTATGGCTACACCTTC; CDR3aa: CASSQFAGGAWYGYTF
v_gene: TRBV27; abundance: many; j_gene: TRBJ1-1; d_gene: -; CDR3nt: TGTGCCAGCAGTTTCACAGGGTCTGAAGCTTTCTTT; CDR3aa: CASSFTGSEAFF
v_gene: TRBV6-5; abundance: -; j_gene: TRBJ2-1; d_gene: -; CDR3nt: TGTGCCAGCACCCGTATGGCTGAGCAGTTCTTC; CDR3aa: CASTRMAEQFF
v_gene: TRBV10-3; abundance: -; j_gene: TRBJ1-2; d_gene: -; CDR3nt: TGTGCCATAGCGCAGGGCGACTATGGCTACACCTTC; CDR3aa: CAIAQGDYGYTF
v_gene: TRBV21-1; abundance: -; j_gene: TRBJ2-1; d_gene: -; CDR3nt: TGTGCCAGCAGCAAAGCAGGACACTACTCCTACAATGAGCAGTTCTTC; CDR3aa: CASSKAGHYSYNEQFF
v_gene: TRBV10-3; abundance: -; j_gene: TRBJ2-3; d_gene: TRBD2; CDR3nt: TGTGCCATCAGTGAGACTAGCGGGGGGCGCACAGATACGCAGTATTTT; CDR3aa: CAISETSGGRTDTQYF
v_gene: TRBV7-3; abundance: many; j_gene: TRBJ2-1; d_gene: TRBD2; CDR3nt: TGTGCCAGCAGCTTAGGAGGCGGGAGGGCCGTTGAGCAGTTCTTC; CDR3aa: CASSLGGGRAVEQFF
v_gene: TRBV7-6; abundance: -; j_gene: TRBJ2-3; d_gene: -; CDR3nt: TGTGCCAGCAGCTTGCCGGGAGATACGCAGTATTTT; CDR3aa: CASSLPGDTQYF
v_gene: TRBV4-2; abundance: -; j_gene: TRBJ2-5; d_gene: TRBD2; CDR3nt: TGTGCCAGCAGCCGCCCACTAGCGGGAATCCCAGAGACCCAGTACTTC; CDR3aa: CASSRPLAGIPETQYF
v_gene: TRBV18; abundance: few; j_gene: TRBJ2-5; d_gene: TRBD1; CDR3nt: TGTGCCAGCTCACCAGGGAAGGGGGCGCGTGAGCAGTACTTC; CDR3aa: CASSPGKGAREQYF
v_gene: TRBV9; abundance: few; j_gene: TRBJ2-1; d_gene: -; CDR3nt: TGTGCCAGCAGCGCCGATACTGGCTCCTACAATGAGCAGTTCTTC; CDR3aa: CASSADTGSYNEQFF
v_gene: TRBV4-2; abundance: -; j_gene: TRBJ2-7; d_gene: -; CDR3nt: TGTGCCAGCAGCCAAGATCAGGGGGGAGTGGGCCCCGAACTCATTTACGAGCAGTACTTC; CDR3aa: CASSQDQGGVGPELIYEQYF
v_gene: TRBV18; abundance: -; j_gene: TRBJ1-5; d_gene: -; CDR3nt: TGTGCCAGCTCACCACAGGGGAATAGCAATCAGCCCCAGCATTTT; CDR3aa: CASSPQGNSNQPQHF
v_gene: TRBV7-2; abundance: -; j_gene: TRBJ2-2; d_gene: -; CDR3nt: TGTGCCAGCAGCCTCCCCGGCGGGGAGCTGTTTTTT; CDR3aa: CASSLPGGELFF
v_gene: TRBV5-1; abundance: few; j_gene: TRBJ2-3; d_gene: -; CDR3nt: TGCGCCAGCAGCCCCACAGGGTTCGTAGATACGCAGTATTTT; CDR3aa: CASSPTGFVDTQYF
v_gene: TRBV6-6; abundance: -; j_gene: TRBJ1-1; d_gene: -; CDR3nt: TGTGCCAGCAGTTACCAGGACAAAGCTTTCTTT; CDR3aa: CASSYQDKAFF
v_gene: TRBV15; abundance: many; j_gene: TRBJ1-4; d_gene: -; CDR3nt: TGTGCCACCAGCAGAGATCGGGGCAGGGGTGAAAAACTGTTTTTT; CDR3aa: CATSRDRGRGEKLFF
v_gene: TRBV18; abundance: -; j_gene: TRBJ2-3; d_gene: -; CDR3nt: TGTGCCAGCTCATCCTTATCGGGACAAATCACAGATACGCAGTATTTT; CDR3aa: CASSSLSGQITDTQYF
v_gene: TRBV27; abundance: many; j_gene: TRBJ1-1; d_gene: TRBD1; CDR3nt: TGTGCCAGCAGTCCATGGACAGGGGAGCAACCGAACACTGAAGCTTTCTTT; CDR3aa: CASSPWTGEQPNTEAFF
v_gene: TRBV4-1; abundance: few; j_gene: TRBJ2-6; d_gene: -; CDR3nt: TGCGCCAGCAGCCAAGGGGGCGCGTCCGGGGCCAACGTCCTGACTTTC; CDR3aa: CASSQGGASGANVLTF
v_gene: TRBV2; abundance: -; j_gene: TRBJ1-2; d_gene: -; CDR3nt: TGTGCCAGCCGAAATCTAGGTAATGGCTACACCTTC; CDR3aa: CASRNLGNGYTF
v_gene: TRBV9; abundance: few; j_gene: TRBJ2-1; d_gene: TRBD1; CDR3nt: TGTGCCAGCAGCGGATCCGGGACAGTTGGACTTGGTGAGCAGTTCTTC; CDR3aa: CASSGSGTVGLGEQFF
v_gene: TRBV7-2; abundance: many; j_gene: TRBJ2-7; d_gene: TRBD1; CDR3nt: TGTGCCAGCAGCTTCGGAGTGACAGGGTCCTACGAGCAGTACTTC; CDR3aa: CASSFGVTGSYEQYF
v_gene: TRBV7-9; abundance: -; j_gene: TRBJ1-1; d_gene: TRBD1; CDR3nt: TGTGCCAGCAGCTTGGGACAGGAAGTAGCTGAAGCTTTCTTT; CDR3aa: CASSLGQEVAEAFF
v_gene: TRBV6-6; abundance: -; j_gene: TRBJ2-3; d_gene: TRBD2; CDR3nt: TGTGCCAGCAGTCCGACTAGCGCCCGCACAGATACGCAGTATTTT; CDR3aa: CASSPTSARTDTQYF
v_gene: TRBV4-3; abundance: few; j_gene: TRBJ2-1; d_gene: TRBD2; CDR3nt: TGCGCCAGCAGCCAGGACCCCGCTAGCGGGTATGAGCAGTTCTTC; CDR3aa: CASSQDPASGYEQFF
v_gene: TRBV9; abundance: few; j_gene: TRBJ1-1; d_gene: -; CDR3nt: TGTGCCAGCAGCGTAGCCATGAACACTGAAGCTTTCTTT; CDR3aa: CASSVAMNTEAFF
v_gene: TRBV30; abundance: few; j_gene: TRBJ2-5; d_gene: -; CDR3nt: TGTGCCTGGAGTCCCCGGGAGAGGCCCCAGTACTTC; CDR3aa: CAWSPRERPQYF
v_gene: TRBV5-1; abundance: few; j_gene: TRBJ2-1; d_gene: -; CDR3nt: TGCGCCAGCAGCTCGACACGTCAGAGCTCCTACAATGAGCAGTTCTTC; CDR3aa: CASSSTRQSSYNEQFF
v_gene: TRBV28; abundance: many; j_gene: TRBJ1-2; d_gene: TRBD1; CDR3nt: TGTGCCAGCAGCCGAGCCGGGACAGGGGATTTGGGTGGCTACACCTTC; CDR3aa: CASSRAGTGDLGGYTF
v_gene: TRBV7-7; abundance: once; j_gene: TRBJ2-5; d_gene: TRBD1; CDR3nt: TGTGCCAGCAGCACAGACAGGGTGGGAGAGACCCAGTACTTC; CDR3aa: CASSTDRVGETQYF
v_gene: TRBV28; abundance: few; j_gene: TRBJ1-1; d_gene: TRBD1; CDR3nt: TGTGCCAGCAGTCCCCAGGGGGTAAGCACTGAAGCTTTCTTT; CDR3aa: CASSPQGVSTEAFF
v_gene: TRBV30; abundance: -; j_gene: TRBJ1-5; d_gene: -; CDR3nt: TGTGCCTGGAGCTTCGGCACGACAAATCAGCCCCAGCATTTT; CDR3aa: CAWSFGTTNQPQHF
v_gene: TRBV5-6; abundance: -; j_gene: TRBJ2-1; d_gene: -; CDR3nt: TGTGCCAGCAGCCTGGCCGGGTCCTACAATGAGCAGTTCTTC; CDR3aa: CASSLAGSYNEQFF
v_gene: TRBV11-2; abundance: few; j_gene: TRBJ2-3; d_gene: TRBD2; CDR3nt: TGTGCCAGCAGCTTAGTGGCTAGCGGGAGAAGCACAGATACGCAGTATTTT; CDR3aa: CASSLVASGRSTDTQYF
v_gene: TRBV7-8; abundance: many; j_gene: TRBJ2-5; d_gene: -; CDR3nt: TGTGCCAGCAAGAGGAGGGGTTTGCCGACGGAGACCCAGTACTTC; CDR3aa: CASKRRGLPTETQYF
v_gene: TRBV9; abundance: -; j_gene: TRBJ2-2; d_gene: TRBD1; CDR3nt: TGTGCCAGCAGCGCCCTGAGGGGGCCCGGCACCGGGGAGCTGTTTTTT; CDR3aa: CASSALRGPGTGELFF
v_gene: TRBV28; abundance: -; j_gene: TRBJ1-5; d_gene: -; CDR3nt: TGTGCCAGCAGTTTGCCCCTGCAGGGATATAGCAATCAGCCCCAGCATTTT; CDR3aa: CASSLPLQGYSNQPQHF
v_gene: TRBV18; abundance: -; j_gene: TRBJ2-7; d_gene: -; CDR3nt: TGTGCCAGCTCGGAACTGGGACAACCGGACGAGCAGTACTTC; CDR3aa: CASSELGQPDEQYF
v_gene: TRBV7-3; abundance: -; j_gene: TRBJ1-6; d_gene: TRBD1; CDR3nt: TGTGCCAGCAGCCCACAACAGGGGAAGGGATCACCCCTCCACTTT; CDR3aa: CASSPQQGKGSPLHF
v_gene: TRBV30; abundance: many; j_gene: TRBJ2-1; d_gene: -; CDR3nt: TGTGCCTGGATAAGAAAGGGGATCGGTGGGATTGGTGAGCAGTTCTTC; CDR3aa: CAWIRKGIGGIGEQFF
v_gene: TRBV5-1; abundance: -; j_gene: TRBJ1-1; d_gene: TRBD1; CDR3nt: TGCGCCAGCAGCTGGGGACTCGGGACAGTGAACACTGAAGCTTTCTTT; CDR3aa: CASSWGLGTVNTEAFF
v_gene: TRBV28; abundance: -; j_gene: TRBJ2-7; d_gene: -; CDR3nt: TGTGCCAGCAGTTTACAGGTCGGCGAGCAGTACTTC; CDR3aa: CASSLQVGEQYF
v_gene: TRBV16; abundance: few; j_gene: TRBJ1-2; d_gene: TRBD1; CDR3nt: TGTGCCAGCAGCCCTTCCGGGACAGGGGGCGGCTACACCTTC; CDR3aa: CASSPSGTGGGYTF
v_gene: TRBV11-2; abundance: -; j_gene: TRBJ2-3; d_gene: TRBD2; CDR3nt: TGTGCCAGCAGCTTAGGCCTAGCGGGGAACACAGATACGCAGTATTTT; CDR3aa: CASSLGLAGNTDTQYF
v_gene: TRBV18; abundance: -; j_gene: TRBJ2-7; d_gene: -; CDR3nt: TGTGCCAGCTCCCCCGCGAGGGTGGACGAGCAGTACTTC; CDR3aa: CASSPARVDEQYF
v_gene: TRBV5-5; abundance: -; j_gene: TRBJ2-5; d_gene: TRBD2; CDR3nt: TGTGCCAGCAGCCGTAGCCTTACTAGCGCCCAAGAGACCCAGTACTTC; CDR3aa: CASSRSLTSAQETQYF
v_gene: TRBV21-1; abundance: -; j_gene: TRBJ1-2; d_gene: -; CDR3nt: TGTGCCAGCAGAGTTTCGGTCGACACTAACTATGGCTACACCTTC; CDR3aa: CASRVSVDTNYGYTF